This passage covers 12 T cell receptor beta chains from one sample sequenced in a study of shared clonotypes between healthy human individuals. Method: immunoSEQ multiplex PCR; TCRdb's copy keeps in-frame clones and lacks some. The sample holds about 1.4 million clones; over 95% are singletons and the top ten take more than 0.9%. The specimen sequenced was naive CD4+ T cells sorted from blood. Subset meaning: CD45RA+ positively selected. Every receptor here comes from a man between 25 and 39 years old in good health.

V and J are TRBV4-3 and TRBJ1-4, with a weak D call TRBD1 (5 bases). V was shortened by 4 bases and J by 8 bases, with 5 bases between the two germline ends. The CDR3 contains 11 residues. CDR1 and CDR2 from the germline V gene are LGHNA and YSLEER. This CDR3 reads CASSRGEKLFF. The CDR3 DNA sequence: TGCGCCAGCAGCCGGGGCGAAAAACTGTTTTTT.

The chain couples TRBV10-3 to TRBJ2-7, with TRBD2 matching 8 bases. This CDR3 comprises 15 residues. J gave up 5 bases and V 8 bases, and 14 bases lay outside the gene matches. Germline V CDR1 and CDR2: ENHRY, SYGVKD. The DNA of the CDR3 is TGTGCCATCCGGCCGGGACTAGTAGTTTCCCACGAGCAGTACTTC. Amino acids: CAIRPGLVVSHEQYF.

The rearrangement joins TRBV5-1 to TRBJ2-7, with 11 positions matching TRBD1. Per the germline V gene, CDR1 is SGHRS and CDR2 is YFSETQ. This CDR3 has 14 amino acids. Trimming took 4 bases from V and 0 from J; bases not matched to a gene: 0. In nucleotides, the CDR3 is TGCGCCAGCAGCGGACAGGGGGCCTCCTACGAGCAGTACTTC. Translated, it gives CASSGQGASYEQYF.

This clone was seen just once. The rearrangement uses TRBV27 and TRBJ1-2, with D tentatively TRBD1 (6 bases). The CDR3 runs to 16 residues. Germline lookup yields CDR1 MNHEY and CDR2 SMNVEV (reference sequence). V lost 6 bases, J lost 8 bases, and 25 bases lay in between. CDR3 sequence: CASRFSVGGPGRGYTF. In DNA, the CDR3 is TGTGCCAGCAGATTCTCAGTGGGGGGCCCGGGTAGAGGCTACACCTTC.

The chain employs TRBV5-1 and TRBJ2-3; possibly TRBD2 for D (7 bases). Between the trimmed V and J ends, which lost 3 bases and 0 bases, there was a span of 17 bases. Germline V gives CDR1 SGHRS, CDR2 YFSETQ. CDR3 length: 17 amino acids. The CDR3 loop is CASSSGGQGLSTDTQYF. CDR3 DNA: TGCGCCAGCAGCTCCGGGGGGCAGGGGCTTAGCACAGATACGCAGTATTTT.

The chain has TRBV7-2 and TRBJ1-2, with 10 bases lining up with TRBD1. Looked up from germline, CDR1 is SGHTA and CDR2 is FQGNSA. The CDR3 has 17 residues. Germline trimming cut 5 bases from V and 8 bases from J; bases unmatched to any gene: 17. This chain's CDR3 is CASSPRTGGGYSRGYTF. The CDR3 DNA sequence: TGTGCCAGCAGCCCCAGGACAGGGGGTGGCTACTCTCGGGGCTACACCTTC.

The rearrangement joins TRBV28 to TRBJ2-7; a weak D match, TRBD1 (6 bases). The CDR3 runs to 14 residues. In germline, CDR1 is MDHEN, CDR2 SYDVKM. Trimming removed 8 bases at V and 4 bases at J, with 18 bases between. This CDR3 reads CASGRGTFDYEQYF. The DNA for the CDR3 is TGTGCCAGCGGACGAGGGACATTTGATTACGAGCAGTACTTC.

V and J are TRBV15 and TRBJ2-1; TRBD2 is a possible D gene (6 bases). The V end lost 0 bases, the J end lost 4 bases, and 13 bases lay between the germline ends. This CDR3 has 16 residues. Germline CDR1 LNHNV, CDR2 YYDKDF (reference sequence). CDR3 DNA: TGTGCCACCAGCAGAGACGGAGGGAGTAAGTACAATGAGCAGTTCTTC. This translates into CATSRDGGSKYNEQFF.

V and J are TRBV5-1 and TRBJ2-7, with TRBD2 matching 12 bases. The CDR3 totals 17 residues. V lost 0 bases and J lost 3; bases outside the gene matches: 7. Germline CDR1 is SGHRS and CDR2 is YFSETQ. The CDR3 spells CASSLGLAGEGVYEQYF. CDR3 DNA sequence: TGCGCCAGCAGCTTGGGACTAGCGGGAGAGGGGGTCTACGAGCAGTACTTC.

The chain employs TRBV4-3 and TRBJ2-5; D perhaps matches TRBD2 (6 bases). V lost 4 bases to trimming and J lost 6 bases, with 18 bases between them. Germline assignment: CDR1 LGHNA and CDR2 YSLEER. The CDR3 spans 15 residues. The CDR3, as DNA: TGCGCCAGCAGCCCTTTCTCGGGGGATCGGAAGACCCAGTACTTC. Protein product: CASSPFSGDRKTQYF.

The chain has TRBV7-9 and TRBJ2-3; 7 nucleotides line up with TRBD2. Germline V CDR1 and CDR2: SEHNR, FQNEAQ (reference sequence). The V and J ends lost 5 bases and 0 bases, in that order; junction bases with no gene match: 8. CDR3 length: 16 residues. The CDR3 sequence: CASSLGGWKSTDTQYF. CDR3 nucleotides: TGTGCCAGCAGCCTCGGGGGGTGGAAGAGCACAGATACGCAGTATTTT.

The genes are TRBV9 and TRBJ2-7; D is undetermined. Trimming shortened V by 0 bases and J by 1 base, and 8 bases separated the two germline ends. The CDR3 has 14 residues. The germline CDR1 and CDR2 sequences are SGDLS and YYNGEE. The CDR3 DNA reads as TGTGCCAGCAGCGTAGGAAGCGAGTCCTACGAGCAGTACTTC. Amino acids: CASSVGSESYEQYF.